The clone carrying this TCR beta chain was detected a few times. TCRdb processed the RT-PCR reads anew with MiXCR; each CDR3 protein has one entry. Altogether 600,000 to 700,000 distinct CDR3 sequences are present, 13% to 15% being singletons, with the ten largest covering less than 9%. These data originate in a study of response to subunit inactivated influenza vaccine. The TCR was taken from a man aged 45-60 years who received an inactivated influenza vaccine. Sequencing was performed on PBMCs from blood, taken roughly 15 days before vaccination.

The CDR3, as DNA: TGTGCCAGCAGTTTTAGTTCTGGGGGCGGTTCACCCCTCCACTTT. This encodes CASSFSSGGGSPLHF. This chain connects TRBV28 to TRBJ1-6; tentative D call: TRBD1 (6 bases). The V end was cut by 3 bases, the J end by 9 bases, with 15 bases between. The CDR3 length is 15 residues. The germline gives CDR1 MDHEN, CDR2 SYDVKM.